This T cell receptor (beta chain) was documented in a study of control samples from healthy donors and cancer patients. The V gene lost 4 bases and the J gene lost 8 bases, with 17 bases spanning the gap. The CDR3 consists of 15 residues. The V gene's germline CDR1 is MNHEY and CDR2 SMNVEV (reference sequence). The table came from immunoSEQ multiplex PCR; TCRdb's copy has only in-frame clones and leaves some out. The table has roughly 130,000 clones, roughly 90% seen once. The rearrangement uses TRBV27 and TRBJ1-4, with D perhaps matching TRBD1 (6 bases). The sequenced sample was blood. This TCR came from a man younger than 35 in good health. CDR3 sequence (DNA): TGTGCCAGCAGTTCTATCCGGGACAACGGAGAAAAACTGTTTTTT. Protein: CASSSIRDNGEKLFF.